Sequencing of this TCR beta chain was carried out in a study of cytomegalovirus exposure and HLA in healthy donors. Comment on this clone: The target antigen is unknown.

This CDR3 spans 13 amino acids. The germline CDR1 and CDR2 sequences are MGHRA and YSYEKL. V was trimmed by 4 bases and J by 3 bases, leaving 9 bases between them. Vbeta (60) and Jbeta (13) primers were used in the PCR. As handled by the study authors: Tens of millions of unique TCR beta chains, roughly 11 million of them shared, were counted by a later analysis. Here immunoSEQ multiplex PCR was the method, and the copy in TCRdb shows in-frame clones only, minus some. The V and J calls and clone size were taken over from that table, and D and trimming were inferred from the DNA. Of about 160,000 clones in the sample, around 69% were seen once. Study outcomes and limitations: Later work associated 16,951 TCR beta sequences with HLA alleles at 0.05 false discovery rate.

The receptor was isolated from a woman aged 25 to 39 in good health and CMV-seronegative. The material sequenced was PBMCs. The chain is built from TRBV4-1 and TRBJ2-5, with a tentative D call TRBD2 (5 bases). The DNA of the CDR3 is TGCGCCAGCAGCCCTACTAGGGAAGAGACCCAGTACTTC. Translation: CASSPTREETQYF.